The clone carrying this T cell receptor (beta chain) was picked up a small number of times. What it binds is not known. The germline CDR1 and CDR2 sequences are SGHTA and FQGNSA. The CDR3 has 13 residues. V lost 6 bases and J 3 bases, leaving 11 bases between the germline ends. The sample originates from a study of identical twins. The study's findings and limits: With abundant cord blood beta clonotypes, insertions were fewer; memory repertoires showed no such pattern. Twins' surplus sharing was weaker for beta out-of-frame sequences.

The donor group consisted entirely of healthy Caucasians. With template switching, a universal primer site was added, and the cDNA carried unique molecular identifiers. From the 5' RACE reads, TCRdb called clonotypes with MiXCR, one entry per CDR3 protein. This sample carries 1.5 million to 2 million distinct CDR3 sequences, about 32% of them seen once, and the ten largest clones take about 0.27%. The sequence derives from a newborn girl in good health. The source material was cord blood. The V and J genes are TRBV7-2 and TRBJ1-2; D is perhaps TRBD1 (6 bases). CDR3 sequence: CASRPQGDYGYTF. The CDR3 DNA is TGTGCCAGCAGACCACAGGGAGACTATGGCTACACCTTC.